The 10 T cell receptor beta chains below come from one sample, sequenced in a study of T cell responses to AZD1222 COVID-19 vaccine. The assay was immunoSEQ multiplex PCR, and TCRdb's table has in-frame clones only and misses some. The sample has roughly 170,000 clones, approximately 94% seen once. This sample comprised peripheral blood, obtained 28 days after the second AZD1222 dose. Receptors were obtained from an adult who received the AZD1222 COVID-19 vaccine.

This chain links TRBV27 with TRBJ2-7, with 12 bases aligning to TRBD1. CDR1 and CDR2 from the germline V gene are MNHEY and SMNVEV (reference sequence). The CDR3 has 16 amino acids. V lost 6 bases to trimming and J lost 4 bases; unmatched junction nucleotides: 10. The CDR3: CASSPGTGGFYYEQYF. The CDR3 DNA reads as TGTGCCAGCAGCCCCGGGACAGGGGGCTTCTATTACGAGCAGTACTTC.

The chain carries TRBV15 and TRBJ2-3; TRBD2 might be the D (6 bases). This CDR3 contains 15 residues. With 7 bases removed from V and 2 bases from J, the gap between germline ends came to 16 bases. Looked up from germline, CDR1 is LNHNV and CDR2 is YYDKDF (reference sequence). CDR3 amino acids: CATTNGEADTDTQYF. The CDR3 DNA is TGTGCCACCACTAATGGGGAGGCTGACACAGATACGCAGTATTTT.

The CDR3 region is CASSIWRQGKSTNYGYTF. The DNA of the CDR3 is TGTGCCAGTAGTATCTGGCGACAGGGTAAAAGTACTAACTATGGCTACACCTTC. The rearrangement joins TRBV19 to TRBJ1-2; TRBD1 agrees at 7 bases. Germline assignment: CDR1 LNHDA and CDR2 SQIVND (reference sequence). This CDR3 region has 18 residues. Trimming cost V 3 bases and J 0 bases; bases outside gene matches: 13.

In its sample, this clone was seen once. The CDR3 DNA reads as TGTGCCAGCAGCCAACCTAATTCACCCCTCCACTTT. As protein: CASSQPNSPLHF. The chain joins TRBV7-3 to TRBJ1-6; D is ambiguous. Trimming removed 5 bases at V and 6 bases at J, with 5 bases between. Looked up from germline, CDR1 is SGHTA and CDR2 is FQGTGA. The CDR3 spans 12 residues.

V and J are TRBV21-1 and TRBJ2-2; the table's D call, TRBD1, was not checked against the DNA. TRBV21-1 is flagged as a pseudogene. CDR3 length equals 15 residues. The CDR3 nucleotides read TGTGCCAGCAGATCCCGGGACACGAACACCGGGGAGCTGTTTTTT. Its protein product is CASRSRDTNTGELFF.

V gene TRBV28 combines with J gene TRBJ1-5; D remains unclear. V was cut by 5 bases and J by 5 bases, with 22 bases left in between. The CDR3 has 17 amino acids. In germline, CDR1 is MDHEN, CDR2 SYDVKM. The DNA for the CDR3 is TGTGCCAGCAGTCCTAGAGGGCCTAGGGTTCAGGATCAGCCCCAGCATTTT. It encodes CASSPRGPRVQDQPQHF.

The rearrangement uses TRBV5-4 and TRBJ2-7; 10 positions agree with TRBD1. The CDR3 sequence is 14 residues long. Unmatched junction bases numbered 3, after V lost 4 bases and J lost 2 bases. The germline gives CDR1 SGHNT, CDR2 YYREEE (reference sequence). The CDR3, as DNA: TGTGCCAGCAGCGGAGGACAGGGGGCCTACGAGCAGTACTTC. Amino acids: CASSGGQGAYEQYF.

The chain recombines TRBV6-2 or TRBV6-3 with TRBJ1-1; 9 bases are shared with TRBD1. CDR3 length: 14 residues. CDR1 MNHEY and CDR2 SVGEGT come from the germline V gene. V trimming: 5 bases; J trimming: 2 bases; junction bases outside the gene matches: 3. CDR3 in amino acids: CASSQDRGNTEAFF. Written as DNA, the CDR3 is TGTGCCAGCAGTCAGGACAGGGGAAACACTGAAGCTTTCTTT.

The rearrangement links TRBV27 to TRBJ2-4; D remains unclear. Germline CDR1 and CDR2: MNHEY and SMNVEV (reference sequence). Trimming took off 6 bases at V and 0 bases at J, with 6 bases between the two ends. This CDR3 region has 13 residues. The chain's CDR3 is CASSALAKNIQYF. CDR3 DNA: TGTGCCAGCAGCGCTCTAGCCAAAAACATTCAGTACTTC.

V usage is TRBV3-1 (or the pseudogene TRBV3-2) and J usage is TRBJ1-2; 7 bases line up with TRBD1. This CDR3 region has 14 residues. The V gene end was trimmed by 1 base and the J gene end by 1 base; junction bases not matched to a gene: 0. Germline CDR1 and CDR2: LGHDT and YNNKEL (reference sequence). CDR3 region: CASSQGDSNYGYTF. CDR3 in DNA: TGTGCCAGCAGCCAAGGGGACAGTAACTATGGCTACACCTTC.